Given below is one TCR beta chain in context. The entry originates in a study of low-dose radiotherapy and immunotherapy resistance in tumors. For the study at large: With fractions of 0.5 Gy given every 2 weeks, Cohort 1 accumulated a total of 6.5 Gy. Aspirin was taken orally at 300 mg daily by patients, and this continued for four cycles from cycle 1 day 1.

With TRAV- and TRBV-specific primers, first-strand cDNA was made, covering the alpha and beta chains. Over roughly 19 PCR cycles, TCRs were amplified from a constant-region primer and V-primer adapter. TCRdb re-called the reads through MiXCR, storing one row per CDR3 protein. The data hold about 71,000 distinct CDR3 sequences, with around a third observed a single time. Time point in this sample: before trial treatment. Low-dose radiotherapy and low-dose cyclophosphamide, together with aspirin, ipilimumab and nivolumab, were given to donors. V was pared by 3 bases and J by 0 bases, with 13 bases between. There are 16 residues in the CDR3. Germline V gene lookup returns CDR1 MDHEN and CDR2 SYDVKM.

The origin of this receptor is a female donor with ovarian cancer. The chain recombines TRBV28 with TRBJ2-3; D uncertain. This specimen consisted of PBMCs, obtained before treatment. Written as DNA, the CDR3 is TGTGCCAGCAGTTTGTCAAGTACTGTAAGCACAGATACGCAGTATTTT. Translated, it gives CASSLSSTVSTDTQYF.